This T cell receptor (beta chain) derives from a study of T cells expressing NK-cell markers. Looking at the study overall: Repertoire data for TCR beta were derived from sorted T cells (CD3+CD56+NKG2C+, CD3+CD56+NKG2C- and CD3+CD56-NKG2C+). The sequencing cohort of eight donors included seven HCMV-seropositive individuals and one seronegative individual.

TCRdb reprocessed the 5' RACE reads and keeps a single row for each CDR3 protein, giving no DNA. Its clone listing holds around 550,000 distinct CDR3 sequences. Study results and limitations: About six of the donors carried dominant NKG2C+ clonotypes that took up 1.0-7.0% of their CD8+ T cells.

CDR1 and CDR2 from the germline V gene are SGHRS and YFSETQ. CDR3 length: 16 amino acids. As regards this clonotype: No antigen is known for it.

The sample consisted of blood T cells: a sorted CD56 or NKG2C T cell subset, CD4+ or CD8+ T cells, or bulk PBMC T cells (not recorded which). The gene calls are TRBV5-1 and TRBJ2-1; the TRBD2 assignment by TCRdb is unverifiable without DNA. The origin of this receptor is a man between 18 and 35 years old in good health. CDR3 in amino acids: CASSRQGLAVYNEQFF.